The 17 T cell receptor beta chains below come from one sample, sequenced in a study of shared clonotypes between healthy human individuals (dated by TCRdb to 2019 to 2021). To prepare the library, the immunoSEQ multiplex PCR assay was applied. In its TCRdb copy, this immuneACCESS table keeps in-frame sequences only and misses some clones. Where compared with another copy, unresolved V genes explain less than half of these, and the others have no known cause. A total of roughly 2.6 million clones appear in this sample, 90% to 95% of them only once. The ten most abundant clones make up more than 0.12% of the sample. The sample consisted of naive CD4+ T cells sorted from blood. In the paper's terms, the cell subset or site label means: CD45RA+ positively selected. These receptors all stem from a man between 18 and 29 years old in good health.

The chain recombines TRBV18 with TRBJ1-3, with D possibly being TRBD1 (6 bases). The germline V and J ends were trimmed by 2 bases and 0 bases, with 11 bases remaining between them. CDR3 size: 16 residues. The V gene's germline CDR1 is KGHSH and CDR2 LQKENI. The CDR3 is CASSPAGQYSGNTIYF. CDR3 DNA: TGTGCCAGCTCACCAGCCGGACAGTACTCTGGAAACACCATATATTTT.

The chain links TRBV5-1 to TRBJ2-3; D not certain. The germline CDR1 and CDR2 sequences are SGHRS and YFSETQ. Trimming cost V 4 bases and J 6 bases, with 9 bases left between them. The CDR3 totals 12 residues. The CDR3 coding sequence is TGCGCCAGCAGCCTAGACTTTGATACGCAGTATTTT. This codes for CASSLDFDTQYF.

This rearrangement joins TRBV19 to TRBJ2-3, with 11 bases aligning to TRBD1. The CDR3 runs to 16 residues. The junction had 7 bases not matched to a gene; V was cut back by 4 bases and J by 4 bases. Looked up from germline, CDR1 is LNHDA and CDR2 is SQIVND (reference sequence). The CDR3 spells CASSRTGTGGSDTQYF. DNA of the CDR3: TGTGCCAGTAGTAGAACCGGGACAGGGGGATCAGATACGCAGTATTTT.

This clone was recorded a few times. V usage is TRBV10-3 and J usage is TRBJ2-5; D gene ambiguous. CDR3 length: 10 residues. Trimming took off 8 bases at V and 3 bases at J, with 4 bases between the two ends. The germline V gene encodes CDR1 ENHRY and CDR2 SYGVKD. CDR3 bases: TGTGCCATCGGGGAAGAGACCCAGTACTTC. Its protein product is CAIGEETQYF.

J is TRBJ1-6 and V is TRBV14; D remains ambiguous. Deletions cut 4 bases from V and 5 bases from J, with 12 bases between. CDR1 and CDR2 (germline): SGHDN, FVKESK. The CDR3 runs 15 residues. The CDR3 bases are TGTGCCAGCAGCCCAAAAAGAGGAGATAATTCACCCCTCCACTTT. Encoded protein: CASSPKRGDNSPLHF.

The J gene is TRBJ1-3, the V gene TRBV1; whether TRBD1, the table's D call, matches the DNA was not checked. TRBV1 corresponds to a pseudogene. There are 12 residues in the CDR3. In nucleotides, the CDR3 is TGCACCAGCAGTAACAGGGGAAACACCATATATTTT. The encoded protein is CTSSNRGNTIYF.

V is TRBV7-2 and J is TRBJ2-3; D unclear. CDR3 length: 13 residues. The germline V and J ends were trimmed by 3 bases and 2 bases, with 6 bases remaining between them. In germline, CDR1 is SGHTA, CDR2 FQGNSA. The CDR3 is CASSFTITDTQYF. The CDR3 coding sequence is TGTGCCAGCAGCTTTACAATCACAGATACGCAGTATTTT.

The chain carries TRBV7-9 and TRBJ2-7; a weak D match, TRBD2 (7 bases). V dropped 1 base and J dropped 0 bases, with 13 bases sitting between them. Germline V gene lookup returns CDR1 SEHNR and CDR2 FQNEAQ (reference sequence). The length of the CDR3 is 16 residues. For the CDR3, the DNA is TGTGCCAGCAGCTTAGTCCGCGGGGGCGTCTCCTACGAGCAGTACTTC. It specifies CASSLVRGGVSYEQYF.

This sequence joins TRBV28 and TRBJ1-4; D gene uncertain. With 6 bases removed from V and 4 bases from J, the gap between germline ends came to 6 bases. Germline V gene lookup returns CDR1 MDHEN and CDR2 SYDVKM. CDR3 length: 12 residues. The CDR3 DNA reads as TGTGCCAGCAGCAGATATAATGAAAAACTGTTTTTT. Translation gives CASSRYNEKLFF.

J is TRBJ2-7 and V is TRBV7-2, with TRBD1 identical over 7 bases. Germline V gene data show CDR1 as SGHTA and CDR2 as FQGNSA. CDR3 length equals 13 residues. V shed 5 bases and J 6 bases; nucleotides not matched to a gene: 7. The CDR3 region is CASSLNRGLEQYF. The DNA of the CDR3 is TGTGCCAGCAGCCTTAATAGGGGGCTCGAGCAGTACTTC.

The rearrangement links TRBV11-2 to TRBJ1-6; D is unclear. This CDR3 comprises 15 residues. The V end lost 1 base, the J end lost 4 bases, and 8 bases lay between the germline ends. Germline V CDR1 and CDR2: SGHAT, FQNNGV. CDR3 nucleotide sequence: TGTGCCAGCAGCTTAGCCATACTTTATAATTCACCCCTCCACTTT. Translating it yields CASSLAILYNSPLHF.

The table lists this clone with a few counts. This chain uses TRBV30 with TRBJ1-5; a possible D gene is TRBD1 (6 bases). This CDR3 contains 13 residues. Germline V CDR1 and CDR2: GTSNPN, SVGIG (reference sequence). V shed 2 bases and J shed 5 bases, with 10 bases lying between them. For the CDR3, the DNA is TGTGCCTGGAGTATCAGGGGAGATCAGCCCCAGCATTTT. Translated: CAWSIRGDQPQHF.

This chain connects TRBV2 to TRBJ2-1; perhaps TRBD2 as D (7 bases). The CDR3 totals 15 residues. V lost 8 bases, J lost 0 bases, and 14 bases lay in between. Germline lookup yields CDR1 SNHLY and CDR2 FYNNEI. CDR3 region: CASGSGTSSYNEQFF. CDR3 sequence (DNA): TGTGCCAGCGGGAGCGGGACAAGCTCCTACAATGAGCAGTTCTTC.

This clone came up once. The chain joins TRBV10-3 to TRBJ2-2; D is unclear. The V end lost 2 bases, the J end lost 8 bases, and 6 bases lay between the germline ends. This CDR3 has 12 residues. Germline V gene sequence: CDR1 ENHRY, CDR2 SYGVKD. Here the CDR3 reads CAISEGWGELFF. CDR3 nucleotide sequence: TGTGCCATCAGTGAGGGGTGGGGGGAGCTGTTTTTT.

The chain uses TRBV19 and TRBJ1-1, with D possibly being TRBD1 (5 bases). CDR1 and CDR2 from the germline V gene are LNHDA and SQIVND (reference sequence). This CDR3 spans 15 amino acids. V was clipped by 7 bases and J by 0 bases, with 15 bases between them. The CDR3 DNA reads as TGTGCCAGTACCCCCTCAGGGATGATGAACACTGAAGCTTTCTTT. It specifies CASTPSGMMNTEAFF.

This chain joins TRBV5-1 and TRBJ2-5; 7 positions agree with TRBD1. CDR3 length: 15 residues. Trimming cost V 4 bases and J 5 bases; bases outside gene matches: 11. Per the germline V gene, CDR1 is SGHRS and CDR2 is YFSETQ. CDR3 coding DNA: TGCGCCAGCAGCCACCGGGACAGCGCCTCGGAGACCCAGTACTTC. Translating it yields CASSHRDSASETQYF.

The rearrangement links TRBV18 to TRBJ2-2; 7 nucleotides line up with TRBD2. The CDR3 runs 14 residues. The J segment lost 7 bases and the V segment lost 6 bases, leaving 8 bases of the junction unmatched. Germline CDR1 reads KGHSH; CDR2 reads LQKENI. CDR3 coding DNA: TGTGCCAGCTCGCCGGCGGCGGGAGTCGGGGAGCTGTTTTTT. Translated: CASSPAAGVGELFF.